Presented here are 32 T cell receptor beta chains from one specimen sequenced in a study of shared clonotypes between healthy human individuals (dated by TCRdb to the early 2020s). CD8 naive samples were obtained by positive selection for CCR7 among CD45RO-negative cells, yielding a CD45RA+CCR7+ population from which TemRA cells were excluded. The library was generated by the immunoSEQ multiplex PCR assay. TCRdb took over this immuneACCESS table, retaining in-frame rearrangements with V and J assigned. Such tables are incomplete; in checked studies, under half of the missing clones stem from an unresolved V gene, and the remainder is unexplained. Present in this sample are approximately 1.9 million clones, 90% to 95% of which were seen just once. Jointly, the top ten make up approximately 1.7% of the sample. The sequenced material came from naive CD8+ T cells from PBMCs. Read against the paper, the sample's cell subset or site label means: CD45RA+CCR7+. Source of these receptors: a young man in good health. Some clones in this sample may be carry-over from other donors' samples.

The genes are TRBV7-6 and TRBJ2-3; TRBD2 matches 7 bases. Germline values: CDR1 SGHVS, CDR2 FNYEAQ. V lost 0 bases and J lost 7; bases outside the gene matches: 10. The CDR3 is 16 residues long. The CDR3 reads CASSLALGGSRHTQYF. The DNA of the CDR3 is TGTGCCAGCAGCTTAGCGCTGGGCGGGAGCCGTCATACGCAGTATTTT.

The chain uses TRBV6-5 and TRBJ2-2; possibly TRBD1 for D (6 bases). The germline CDR1 and CDR2 sequences are MNHEY and SVGAGI. V lost 2 bases and J 6 bases, leaving 13 bases between the germline ends. CDR3 length: 15 residues. The CDR3 is CASSYQDRGAGELFF. As DNA, the CDR3 is TGTGCCAGCAGTTACCAGGACAGAGGCGCCGGGGAGCTGTTTTTT.

V usage is TRBV5-1 and J usage is TRBJ2-7; 10 bases align to TRBD2. This CDR3 region has 16 residues. Germline-derived CDR1 and CDR2 are SGHRS and YFSETQ. The junction had 10 bases not matched to a gene; V was cut back by 4 bases and J by 3 bases. The CDR3 reads CASSPIALAGLYEQYF. For the CDR3, the DNA is TGCGCCAGCAGCCCAATCGCACTAGCGGGGCTCTACGAGCAGTACTTC.

This clone was observed a few times. This rearrangement joins TRBV7-9 to TRBJ1-3, with a tentative D call TRBD1 (5 bases). The CDR3 spans 14 residues. V gave up 5 bases and J gave up 5 bases, with 13 bases separating them. Germline CDR1 is SEHNR and CDR2 is FQNEAQ (reference sequence). The CDR3 DNA reads TGTGCCAGCAGCCCTCGGGACGGTCGAAACACCATATATTTT. This gives the protein CASSPRDGRNTIYF.

The chain is built from TRBV19 and TRBJ2-6; D remains ambiguous. Germline lookup yields CDR1 LNHDA and CDR2 SQIVND (reference sequence). Trimming took 5 bases from V and 0 from J, leaving 5 bases between them. CDR3 length: 14 amino acids. Written as DNA, the CDR3 is TGTGCCAGTAGTCCCGGCTCTGGGGCCAACGTCCTGACTTTC. Translation: CASSPGSGANVLTF.

V is TRBV9 and J is TRBJ1-4, with D possibly TRBD1 on 5 matching bases. Trimming stripped 5 bases from V and 6 bases from J, with 8 bases between. CDR3 length equals 12 residues. Germline V lookup: CDR1 SGDLS, CDR2 YYNGEE. The CDR3 is CASSGTDEKLFF. The CDR3 DNA sequence: TGTGCCAGCAGTGGGACGGATGAAAAACTGTTTTTT.

V and J are TRBV9 and TRBJ2-2, with 8 bases identical to TRBD1. The CDR3 contains 16 residues. Germline CDR1 SGDLS, CDR2 YYNGEE. With 2 bases clipped from V and 5 bases from J, the junction kept 8 bases outside the gene matches. CDR3 DNA sequence: TGTGCCAGCAGCGTCTTCCAGGGGGCCCGGACCGGGGAGCTGTTTTTT. Protein product: CASSVFQGARTGELFF.

This clone is a singleton in its sample. This chain uses TRBV6-5 with TRBJ2-1; TRBD1 aligns across 8 bases. V was clipped by 3 bases and J by 9 bases; unmatched bases: 4. Germline V gene lookup returns CDR1 MNHEY and CDR2 SVGAGI. This CDR3 region has 13 residues. This CDR3 reads CASSYGQGVEQFF. CDR3 bases: TGTGCCAGCAGTTATGGACAGGGAGTTGAGCAGTTCTTC.

V gene TRBV7-9 combines with J gene TRBJ2-7; 9 nucleotides agree with TRBD1. CDR3 length: 15 residues. V lost 8 bases and J lost 1; bases outside the gene matches: 9. Germline assignment: CDR1 SEHNR and CDR2 FQNEAQ (reference sequence). The CDR3 bases are TGTGCCAGCTCAACGGGACAGGGTAGATCCTACGAGCAGTACTTC. It is translated as CASSTGQGRSYEQYF.

On this clone: The identical CDR3 is also encoded by other nucleotide sequences in the sample. J is TRBJ2-2 and V is TRBV13, with D uncertain. V lost 4 bases, J lost 4 bases, and 7 bases lay in between. This CDR3 is 13 amino acids long. Germline CDR1 and CDR2: PRHDT and FYEKMQ (reference sequence). The CDR3 bases are TGTGCCAGCAGCTCCGCTGGCACCGGGGAGCTGTTTTTT. Its protein is CASSSAGTGELFF.

The table lists this clone with a few counts. The chain has TRBV6-4 and TRBJ1-1; D possibly corresponds to TRBD1 (6 bases). From germline, CDR1 is MRHNA and CDR2 SNTAGT. CDR3 length: 14 residues. V was shortened by 2 bases and J by 1 base, with 8 bases between the two germline ends. The CDR3 sequence: CASSDGGGNTEAFF. DNA of the CDR3: TGTGCCAGCAGTGACGGAGGGGGGAACACTGAAGCTTTCTTT.

CDR3 loop: CASRERSTEAFF. For the CDR3, the DNA is TGTGCCAGCAGAGAACGGAGCACTGAAGCTTTCTTT. V is TRBV6-6 and J is TRBJ1-1; D remains ambiguous. V was cut by 6 bases and J by 4 bases, with 9 bases left in between. Germline lookup yields CDR1 MNHNY and CDR2 SVGAGI (reference sequence). The CDR3 has 12 amino acids.

The J gene is TRBJ2-2, the V gene TRBV10-1, with D possibly being TRBD1 (7 bases). The CDR3 runs 13 residues. The germline CDR1 and CDR2 sequences are WNHNN and SYGVQD (reference sequence). Trimming shortened V by 8 bases and J by 7 bases, and 14 bases separated the two germline ends. In nucleotides, the CDR3 is TGCGCCAGCGGCAGGGGGGAGGTCGGGGAGCTGTTTTTT. It yields the protein CASGRGEVGELFF.

This clone was seen a few times. This rearrangement joins TRBV7-9 to TRBJ2-7, with TRBD2 identical over 7 bases. CDR1 is SEHNR and CDR2 is FQNEAQ in the germline V gene (reference sequence). V lost 5 bases, J lost 3 bases, and 7 bases stayed unmatched. This CDR3 contains 14 residues. Here the CDR3 reads CASSMGLPFYEQYF. DNA of the CDR3: TGTGCCAGCAGCATGGGACTACCCTTCTACGAGCAGTACTTC.

The CDR3 reads CASPQGGRNTGELFF. In nucleotides, the CDR3 is TGCGCCAGTCCCCAAGGGGGCCGGAACACCGGGGAGCTGTTTTTT. The chain employs TRBV23-1 and TRBJ2-2, with 7 bases matching TRBD1. TRBV23-1 is assigned to the ORF class and has an uncertain function. V shed 9 bases, J shed 1 base, and the junction held 8 bases outside the gene matches. This CDR3 spans 15 amino acids.

The chain couples TRBV6-5 to TRBJ2-7; D is uncertain. Germline values: CDR1 MNHEY, CDR2 SVGAGI. The CDR3 runs 13 residues. V lost 0 bases and J 7 bases, leaving 10 bases between the germline ends. CDR3 in DNA: TGTGCCAGCAGTTACTCGATGGTCAGAGAGCAGTACTTC. The encoded protein is CASSYSMVREQYF.

The DNA of the CDR3 is TGTGCCAGTAGGTCCAGACTAGCGGGAGCTAACAATGAGCAGTTCTTC. It translates to CASRSRLAGANNEQFF. This chain links TRBV19 with TRBJ2-1; 12 bases align to TRBD2. The CDR3 loop spans 16 amino acids. CDR1 and CDR2 from the germline V gene are LNHDA and SQIVND (reference sequence). Trimming removed 6 bases from V and 5 bases from J; junction bases left unmatched: 8.

The chain links TRBV11-2 to TRBJ2-7, with TRBD2 matching over 10 bases. This CDR3 comprises 17 residues. V was pared by 0 bases and J by 2 bases, with 7 bases of the junction left unmatched. Germline CDR1 is SGHAT and CDR2 is FQNNGV. CDR3 sequence reads: CASSLDRLAGAAYEQYF. For the CDR3, the DNA is TGTGCCAGCAGCTTAGATCGCCTAGCGGGAGCCGCCTACGAGCAGTACTTC.

The chain employs TRBV28 and TRBJ1-5; 11 nucleotides line up with TRBD1. Germline CDR1 reads MDHEN; CDR2 reads SYDVKM. This CDR3 comprises 17 residues. V shed 4 bases, J shed 7 bases, and the junction held 12 bases outside the gene matches. The CDR3 DNA reads as TGTGCCAGCAGTTCCGAGGCCGGACAGGGGGCAAGGCAGCCCCAGCATTTT. Protein sequence: CASSSEAGQGARQPQHF. The variable domain in full, completed from reference TRBV28 and TRBJ1-5, reads DVKVTQSSRYLVKRTGEKVFLECVQDMDHENMFWYRQDPGLGLRLIYFSYDVKMKEKGDIPEGYSVSREKKERFSLILESASTNQTSMYLCASSSEAGQGARQPQHFGDGTRLSIL.

The V call is TRBV27, the J call TRBJ2-3; D is perhaps TRBD1 (6 bases). Trimming took off 2 bases at V and 5 bases at J, with 11 bases between the two ends. This CDR3 is 14 amino acids long. CDR1 is MNHEY, CDR2 SMNVEV, per germline (reference sequence). CDR3 sequence reads: CASSLAPGVDTQYF. The CDR3 DNA is TGTGCCAGCAGTTTAGCCCCAGGGGTAGATACGCAGTATTTT.

The chain is built from TRBV27 and TRBJ2-7, with TRBD2 as a possible D gene (5 bases). The CDR3 runs 16 residues. Germline V gene data show CDR1 as MNHEY and CDR2 as SMNVEV (reference sequence). Trimming pared 5 bases from V and 2 bases from J, leaving 19 bases between. The CDR3 bases are TGTGCCAGCAGTCTCCTAGGCCCTAGCCGACCCTACGAGCAGTACTTC. As protein: CASSLLGPSRPYEQYF.

The chain is built from TRBV11-2 and TRBJ2-7, with a tentative D call TRBD2 (5 bases). Germline V lookup: CDR1 SGHAT, CDR2 FQNNGV. The CDR3 extends over 15 amino acids. The ends were cut back, 1 base at V and 7 bases at J, with 17 bases in the middle. This chain's CDR3 is CASSLGGMAAWEQYF. The CDR3 bases are TGTGCCAGCAGCTTAGGAGGGATGGCAGCTTGGGAGCAGTACTTC.

The chain has TRBV19 and TRBJ1-5, with a tentative D call TRBD1 (6 bases). This CDR3 comprises 16 residues. V lost 3 bases to trimming and J lost 2 bases, with 14 bases between them. Germline V gives CDR1 LNHDA, CDR2 SQIVND (reference sequence). CDR3 in DNA: TGTGCCAGTAGTATGAGGCAAGGACAGCGCAATCAGCCCCAGCATTTT. Translated, it gives CASSMRQGQRNQPQHF.

This chain joins TRBV27 and TRBJ1-2, with D possibly TRBD1 on 5 matching bases. Between the trimmed V and J ends, which lost 10 bases and 8 bases, there was a span of 17 bases. The CDR3 loop spans 12 amino acids. The germline V gene has CDR1 MNHEY and CDR2 SMNVEV (reference sequence). The chain's CDR3 is CATRGVEWGYTF. In nucleotides, the CDR3 is TGTGCCACCAGAGGGGTGGAGTGGGGCTACACCTTC.

This clone was seen once. This chain connects TRBV7-9 to TRBJ2-1; D may be TRBD1 or TRBD2 (5 bases each). Trimming removed 5 bases at V and 3 bases at J, with 17 bases between. CDR3 length equals 16 residues. Germline CDR1 and CDR2: SEHNR and FQNEAQ (reference sequence). The CDR3 loop reads CASSRRDRQIYNEQFF. The DNA of the CDR3 is TGTGCCAGCAGCCGCCGGGACCGCCAAATCTACAATGAGCAGTTCTTC. Looking up the rest from reference TRBV7-9 and TRBJ2-1 gives the full variable domain: DTGVSQNPRHKITKRGQNVTFRCDPISEHNRLYWYRQTLGQGPEFLTYFQNEAQLEKSRLLSDRFSAERPKGSFSTLEIQRTEQGDSAMYLCASSRRDRQIYNEQFFGPGTRLTVL.

CDR3 sequence reads: CASSPTRGGELFF. The CDR3 nucleotides are TGTGCCAGCAGCCCGACGCGAGGCGGGGAGCTGTTTTTT. The V gene is TRBV11-3, the J gene TRBJ2-2; D gene unclear. Germline CDR1 SGHNT, CDR2 YENEEA. The CDR3 spans 13 residues. Trimming stripped 5 bases from V and 7 bases from J, with 11 bases between.

The CDR3, as DNA: TGTGCCAGTAGGACTCCGAGCGGGAGCTCCTACAATGAGCAGTTCTTC. Translated, it gives CASRTPSGSSYNEQFF. The chain uses TRBV19 and TRBJ2-1; the match to TRBD2 covers 8 bases. This CDR3 is built from 16 residues. Trimming took 6 bases from V and 0 from J; bases not matched to a gene: 7. CDR1 is LNHDA, CDR2 SQIVND, per germline (reference sequence).

The chain employs TRBV6-1 and TRBJ1-3; D ambiguous. The CDR3 extends over 14 amino acids. V was shortened by 11 bases and J by 0 bases, with 14 bases between the two germline ends. CDR1 and CDR2 from the germline V gene are MNHNS and SASEGT. The CDR3 spells CAEEPIYSGNTIYF. As DNA, the CDR3 is TGTGCCGAGGAGCCGATCTACTCTGGAAACACCATATATTTT.

The chain combines TRBV7-9 with TRBJ2-1; no firm D call. The length of the CDR3 is 13 residues. Germline V gives CDR1 SEHNR, CDR2 FQNEAQ (reference sequence). The V end was cut by 4 bases, the J end by 8 bases, with 12 bases between. The CDR3 DNA is TGTGCCAGCAGCTCCCCAGGACGCTATGAGCAGTTCTTC. Translation gives CASSSPGRYEQFF.

The chain uses TRBV28 and TRBJ2-3; 8 bases are shared with TRBD1. Trimming took 6 bases from V and 1 from J; bases not matched to a gene: 9. Germline-derived CDR1 and CDR2 are MDHEN and SYDVKM. The CDR3 length is 16 residues. The CDR3 coding sequence is TGTGCCAGCAGAAATGACAGGGGCCAGGGCACAGATACGCAGTATTTT. Its protein product is CASRNDRGQGTDTQYF.

On this clone: In the same sample, other DNA sequences code for this CDR3. The chain joins TRBV29-1 to TRBJ2-7; 7 nucleotides align to TRBD2. Trimming cost V 4 bases and J 3 bases; bases outside gene matches: 3. The length of the CDR3 is 12 residues. Germline-derived CDR1 and CDR2 are SQVTM and ANQGSEA. The CDR3 DNA is TGCAGCGTTGTTGGCGGGAGCTACGAGCAGTACTTC. Its protein is CSVVGGSYEQYF.

The chain links TRBV29-1 to TRBJ2-1; D may correspond to TRBD1 or TRBD2 (5 bases each). Between the trimmed V and J ends, which lost 0 bases and 6 bases, there was a span of 12 bases. The CDR3 totals 14 residues. CDR1 and CDR2 (germline): SQVTM, ANQGSEA. The CDR3 loop is CSVEDWGSGNEQFF. CDR3 nucleotide sequence: TGCAGCGTTGAAGATTGGGGGTCAGGCAATGAGCAGTTCTTC.